Listed here is a single TCR beta chain. Its target is not known. This record comes from a study of T cell responses to AZD1222 COVID-19 vaccine. Study-wide findings and caveats: Nearly half of spike-specific TCRs reportedly target variant regions that are unmutated in the B.1.351 and B.1.1.7 variants. Donors in the cohort were predominantly white British and more often female, and clonal diversity was possibly underestimated.

Germline lookup yields CDR1 LNHDA and CDR2 SQIVND (reference sequence). This CDR3 comprises 17 residues. The V gene lost 7 bases and the J gene lost 1 base, with 21 bases spanning the gap. The repertoire was sequenced with immunoSEQ multiplex PCR; TCRdb's copy has only in-frame clones and lacks some. The sample comprises 70,000 or so clones, 83% of which are singletons, and around 25% rests with the top ten. This TCR was sampled from an adult who received the AZD1222 COVID-19 vaccine. The J gene is TRBJ2-3, the V gene TRBV19; D assignment may be TRBD1 or TRBD2 (5 bases each). Sequencing was performed on peripheral blood, taken 28 days after the second AZD1222 dose. CDR3 loop: CASTARGSASRTDTQYF. The CDR3 region has the DNA TGTGCCAGTACCGCGAGGGGATCGGCCTCCCGCACAGATACGCAGTATTTT.